A single sample gave rise to the 10 T cell receptor beta chains below, sequenced in a study of Ad26.COV2.S vaccination and SARS-CoV-2 variants. Assay: immunoSEQ multiplex PCR; the TCRdb copy retains only in-frame clones and omits some. Seen here are some 520,000 clones, about 83% observed once, and the top ten hold around 13%. The treatment: 19 received Ad26.COV2.S at low or high dose, single or two shots; about 5 received placebo; per-sample allocation not given. Samples were taken on day 63 after the first vaccine or placebo injection. The source material was peripheral blood, sampled in a trial of Ad26.COV2.S vaccine versus placebo. All receptors come from a person between 18 and 60 years old who received the Ad26.COV2.S COVID-19 vaccine or a placebo.

The rearrangement uses TRBV7-9 and TRBJ2-1; D is perhaps TRBD2 (6 bases). Germline loops: CDR1 SEHNR, CDR2 FQNEAQ (reference sequence). Deletions cut 5 bases from V and 0 bases from J, with 11 bases between. This CDR3 spans 15 amino acids. The CDR3 protein is CASSLRENSYNEQFF. The CDR3, as DNA: TGTGCCAGCAGCCTACGGGAGAACTCCTACAATGAGCAGTTCTTC.

The chain uses TRBV4-3 and TRBJ2-1; D is unresolved. The ends were cut back, 3 bases at V and 6 bases at J, with 9 bases in the middle. The CDR3 covers 13 residues. The germline gives CDR1 LGHNA, CDR2 YSLEER. CDR3 nucleotide sequence: TGCGCCAGCAGCCAGGAGACTGCCAATGAGCAGTTCTTC. Its translation is CASSQETANEQFF.

This clone was observed at least ten times. CDR3 protein: CATRKAGTRNNEQFF. In DNA form, the CDR3 reads TGTGCCACCCGAAAAGCAGGGACAAGGAACAATGAGCAGTTCTTC. The chain couples TRBV19 to TRBJ2-1; D may be TRBD1 (6 bases). The germline V and J ends were trimmed by 10 bases and 5 bases, with 21 bases remaining between them. Germline V lookup: CDR1 LNHDA, CDR2 SQIVND (reference sequence). The CDR3 covers 15 residues. Combining the CDR3 with reference TRBV19 and TRBJ2-1 gives the whole variable domain DGGITQSPKYLFRKEGQNVTLSCEQNLNHDAMYWYRQDPGQGLRLIYYSQIVNDFQKGDIAEGYSVSREKKESFPLTVTSAQKNPTAFYLCATRKAGTRNNEQFFGPGTRLTVL.

The chain links TRBV5-1 to TRBJ2-1; weak D call: TRBD1 (6 bases). The CDR3 covers 14 residues. CDR1 and CDR2 from the germline V gene are SGHRS and YFSETQ. V lost 0 bases and J lost 4, with 8 bases in between. The CDR3 protein is CASSLGQGYNEQFF. CDR3 DNA sequence: TGCGCCAGCAGCTTGGGGCAGGGGTACAATGAGCAGTTCTTC.

V is TRBV6-2 or TRBV6-3 and J is TRBJ2-1, with 8 bases fitting TRBD2. From germline, CDR1 is MNHEY and CDR2 SVGEGT. Trimming at V came to 6 bases and at J to 9 bases, leaving 7 bases not matched to a gene. The CDR3 contains 13 residues. Written as DNA, the CDR3 is TGTGCCAGCAGCGGGGGGGGTTTCGGTGAGCAGTTCTTC. Translation: CASSGGGFGEQFF.

This clone was observed once. V usage is TRBV25-1 and J usage is TRBJ1-2; 8 nucleotides agree with TRBD1. The CDR3 length is 13 residues. V was pared by 6 bases and J by 1 base, with 1 base of the junction left unmatched. The V gene's germline CDR1 is MGHDK and CDR2 SYGVNS. CDR3: CASRGQVNYGYTF. The CDR3 DNA follows: TGTGCCAGCAGGGGACAGGTTAACTATGGCTACACCTTC.

The chain joins TRBV5-1 to TRBJ1-1; possible D gene TRBD1, 6 bases. CDR3 length equals 16 residues. The V and J ends lost 0 bases and 4 bases respectively, with 16 bases between them. CDR1 SGHRS and CDR2 YFSETQ come from the germline V gene. The CDR3 here is CASSLAGHRVGTEAFF. The CDR3 nucleotides are TGCGCCAGCAGCTTGGCGGGACACAGGGTTGGCACTGAAGCTTTCTTT. Using reference TRBV5-1 and TRBJ1-1 for the parts outside the CDR3, the full variable domain is KAGVTQTPRYLIKTRGQQVTLSCSPISGHRSVSWYQQTPGQGLQFLFEYFSETQRNKGNFPGRFSGRQFSNSRSEMNVSTLELGDSALYLCASSLAGHRVGTEAFFGQGTRLTVV.

The chain has TRBV6-2 or TRBV6-3 and TRBJ2-7; D remains unclear. V was shortened by 1 base and J by 4 bases, with 11 bases between the two germline ends. The germline CDR1 and CDR2 sequences are MNHEY and SVGEGT. The CDR3 covers 14 residues. Here the CDR3 DNA reads TGTGCCAGCAGTTACTTAGACACGGAATACGAGCAGTACTTC. Translation: CASSYLDTEYEQYF.

The CDR3 DNA sequence: TGTGCCAGTAGCCTGGACCGGGGCACTGAAGCTTTCTTT. Translating gives CASSLDRGTEAFF. This chain uses TRBV19 with TRBJ1-1; D gene uncertain. The ends were cut back, 6 bases at V and 4 bases at J, with 12 bases in the middle. Germline CDR1 reads LNHDA; CDR2 reads SQIVND (reference sequence). This CDR3 region has 13 residues.

This clone was counted a few times. The chain links TRBV28 to TRBJ2-7; D possibly corresponds to TRBD2 (5 bases). Trimming pared 3 bases from V and 1 base from J, leaving 31 bases between. The CDR3 covers 21 residues. Germline V gene sequence: CDR1 MDHEN, CDR2 SYDVKM. The CDR3 loop is CASSFSTLVVGRGLRSYEQYF. For the CDR3, the DNA is TGTGCCAGCAGTTTTAGTACTTTGGTTGTGGGCCGAGGGCTCAGATCCTACGAGCAGTACTTC.